This T cell receptor beta chain is from a study of technical replicates of blood from several donors. Measured with immunoSEQ multiplex PCR; TCRdb has only the in-frame clones, and not every one. The repertoire holds more than 55,000 clones, about 91% seen once, with under 0.5% in the top ten. V dropped 3 bases and J dropped 7; count of bases not matched to a gene: 2. In germline, CDR1 is SEHNR, CDR2 FQNEAQ (reference sequence). There are 12 residues in the CDR3. The source of this sequence is a human donor in good health. The sample taken for sequencing was T cells isolated from PBMCs. V usage is TRBV7-9 and J usage is TRBJ1-2; TRBD1 matches at 7 bases. The CDR3 DNA is TGTGCCAGCAGCTTGGACAGGAGTGGCTACACCTTC. Encoded protein: CASSLDRSGYTF.